This T cell receptor beta chain stems from a study of T cells in Graves' hyperthyroidism and ophthalmopathy. It was RNA transcripts that yielded the amplified TCR beta CDR3 regions. First-round RT-PCR with HTBI primers amplified the TCR CDR3 region. From the multiplex PCR reads, TCRdb called clonotypes with MiXCR, one entry per CDR3 protein. The sample has about 270,000 distinct CDR3 sequences, approximately 21% seen once. This clonotype appeared many times. J lost 8 bases, V lost 6 bases, and 9 bases had no gene match. The V gene's germline CDR1 is SNHLY and CDR2 FYNNEI. This CDR3 comprises 15 residues.

This chain connects TRBV2 to TRBJ2-1; TRBD2 matches 11 bases. The source of this sequence is a young man with Graves' ophthalmopathy. The specimen was blood. In DNA form, the CDR3 reads TGTGCCAGCAGATTAACTAGCGGGAGTTCGGATGAGCAGTTCTTC. Translating it yields CASRLTSGSSDEQFF. Supplemented by reference TRBV2 and TRBJ2-1, the full variable domain reads EPEVTQTPSHQVTQMGQEVILRCVPISNHLYFYWYRQILGQKVEFLVSFYNNEISEKSEIFDDQFSVERPDGSNFTLKIRSTKLEDSAMYFCASRLTSGSSDEQFFGPGTRLTVL.